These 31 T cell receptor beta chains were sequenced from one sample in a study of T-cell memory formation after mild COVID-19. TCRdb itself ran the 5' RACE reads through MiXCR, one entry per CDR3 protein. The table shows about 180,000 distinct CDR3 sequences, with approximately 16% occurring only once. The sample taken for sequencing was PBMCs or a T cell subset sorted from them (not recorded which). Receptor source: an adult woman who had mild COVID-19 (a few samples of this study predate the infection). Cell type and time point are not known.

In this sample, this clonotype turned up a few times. For the CDR3, the DNA is TGTGCCAGCAGCTCCTACAGGGGAGGCCGCAATGAGCAGTTCTTC. Translated, it gives CASSSYRGGRNEQFF. The V and J genes are TRBV7-9 and TRBJ2-1; maybe TRBD1 (7 bases). The germline V gene encodes CDR1 SEHNR and CDR2 FQNEAQ (reference sequence). The CDR3 loop spans 15 amino acids. Trimming stripped 4 bases from V and 6 bases from J, with 16 bases between.

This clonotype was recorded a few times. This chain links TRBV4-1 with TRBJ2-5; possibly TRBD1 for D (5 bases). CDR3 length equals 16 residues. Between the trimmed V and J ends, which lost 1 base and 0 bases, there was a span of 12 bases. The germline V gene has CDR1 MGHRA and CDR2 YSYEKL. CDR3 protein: CASSQGPGRYQETQYF. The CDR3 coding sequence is TGCGCCAGCAGCCAAGGCCCAGGGCGGTACCAAGAGACCCAGTACTTC.

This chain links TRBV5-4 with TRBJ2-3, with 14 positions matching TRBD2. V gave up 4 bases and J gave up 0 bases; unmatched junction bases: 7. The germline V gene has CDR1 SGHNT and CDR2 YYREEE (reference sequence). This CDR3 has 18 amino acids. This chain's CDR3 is CASSRGLAGVSSTDTQYF. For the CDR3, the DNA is TGTGCCAGCAGCAGGGGACTAGCGGGAGTGTCTAGCACAGATACGCAGTATTTT.

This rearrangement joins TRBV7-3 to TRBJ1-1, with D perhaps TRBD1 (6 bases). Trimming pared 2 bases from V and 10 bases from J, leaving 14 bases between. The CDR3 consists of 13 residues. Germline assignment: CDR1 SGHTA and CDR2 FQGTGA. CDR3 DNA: TGTGCCAGCAGCTTATTTAGGACAGAAGTAGCTTTCTTT. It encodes CASSLFRTEVAFF. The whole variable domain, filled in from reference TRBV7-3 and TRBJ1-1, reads GAGVSQTPSNKVTEKGKYVELRCDPISGHTALYWYRQSLGQGPEFLIYFQGTGAADDSGLPNDRFFAVRPEGSVSTLKIQRTERGDSAVYLCASSLFRTEVAFFGQGTRLTVV.

The CDR3 sequence is CASSADDSEFETQYF. The DNA for the CDR3 is TGCGCCAGCAGCGCGGACGATAGCGAGTTTGAGACCCAGTACTTC. This chain connects TRBV5-1 to TRBJ2-5; the D gene is possibly TRBD2 (5 bases). The CDR3 spans 15 residues. The V and J ends lost 4 bases and 5 bases respectively, with 18 bases between them. The germline CDR1 and CDR2 sequences are SGHRS and YFSETQ.

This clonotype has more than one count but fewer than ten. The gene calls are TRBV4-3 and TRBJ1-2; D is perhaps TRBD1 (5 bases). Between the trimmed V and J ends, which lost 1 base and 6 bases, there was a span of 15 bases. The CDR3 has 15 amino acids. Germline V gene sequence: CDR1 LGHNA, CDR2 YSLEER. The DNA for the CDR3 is TGCGCCAGCAGCCAAGGGGGCAGCGTCCTAGATGGCTACACCTTC. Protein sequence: CASSQGGSVLDGYTF.

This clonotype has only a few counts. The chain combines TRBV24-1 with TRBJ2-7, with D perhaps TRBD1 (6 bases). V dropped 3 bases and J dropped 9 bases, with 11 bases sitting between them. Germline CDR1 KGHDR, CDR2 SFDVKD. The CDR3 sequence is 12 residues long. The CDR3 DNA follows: TGTGCCACCAGTGATGATACAGGGTTGCAGTACTTC. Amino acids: CATSDDTGLQYF.

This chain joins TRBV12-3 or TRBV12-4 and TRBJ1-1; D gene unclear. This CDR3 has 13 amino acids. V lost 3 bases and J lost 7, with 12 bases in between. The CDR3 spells CASSFALPGEAFF. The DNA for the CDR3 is TGTGCCAGCAGTTTTGCCCTGCCGGGTGAAGCTTTCTTT.

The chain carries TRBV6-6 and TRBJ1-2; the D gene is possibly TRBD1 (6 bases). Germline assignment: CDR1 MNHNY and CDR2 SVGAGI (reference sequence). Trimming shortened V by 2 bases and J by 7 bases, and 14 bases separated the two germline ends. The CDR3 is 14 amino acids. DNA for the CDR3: TGTGCCAGCAGTTACACAGGGAGCAACCTTGGCTACACCTTC. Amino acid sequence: CASSYTGSNLGYTF.

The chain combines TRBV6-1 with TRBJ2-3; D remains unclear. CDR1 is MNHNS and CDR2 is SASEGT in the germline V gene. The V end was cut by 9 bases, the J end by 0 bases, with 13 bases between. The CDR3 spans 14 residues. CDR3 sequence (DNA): TGTGCCAGTGGCGTTACTCAGAGCACAGATACGCAGTATTTT. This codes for CASGVTQSTDTQYF.

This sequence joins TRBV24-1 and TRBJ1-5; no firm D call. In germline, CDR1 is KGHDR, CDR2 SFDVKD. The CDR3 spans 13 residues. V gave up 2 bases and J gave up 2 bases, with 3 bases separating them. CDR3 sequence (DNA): TGTGCCACCAGTGATTATGGCAATCAGCCCCAGCATTTT. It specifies CATSDYGNQPQHF.

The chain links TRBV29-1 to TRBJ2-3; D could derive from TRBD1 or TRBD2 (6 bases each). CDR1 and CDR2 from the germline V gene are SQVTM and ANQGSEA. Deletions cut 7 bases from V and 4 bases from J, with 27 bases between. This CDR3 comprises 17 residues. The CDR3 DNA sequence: TGCAGCGGAAAAGGAAGCAGAGGGGGGCATAACGCAGATACGCAGTATTTT. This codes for CSGKGSRGGHNADTQYF.

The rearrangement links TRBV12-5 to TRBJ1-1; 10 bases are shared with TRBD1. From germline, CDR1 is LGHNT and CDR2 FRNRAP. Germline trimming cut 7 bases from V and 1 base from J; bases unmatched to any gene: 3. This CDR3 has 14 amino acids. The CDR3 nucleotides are TGTGCTAGTGCCGGGGACAGGGGGAACACTGAAGCTTTCTTT. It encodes CASAGDRGNTEAFF.

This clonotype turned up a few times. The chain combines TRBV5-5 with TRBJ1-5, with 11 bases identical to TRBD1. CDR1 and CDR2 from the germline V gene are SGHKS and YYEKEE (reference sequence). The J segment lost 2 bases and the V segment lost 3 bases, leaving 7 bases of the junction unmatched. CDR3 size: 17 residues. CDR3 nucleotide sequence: TGTGCCAGCAGCTCCGGGACAGGGGGTTCGGGCAATCAGCCCCAGCATTTT. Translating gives CASSSGTGGSGNQPQHF.

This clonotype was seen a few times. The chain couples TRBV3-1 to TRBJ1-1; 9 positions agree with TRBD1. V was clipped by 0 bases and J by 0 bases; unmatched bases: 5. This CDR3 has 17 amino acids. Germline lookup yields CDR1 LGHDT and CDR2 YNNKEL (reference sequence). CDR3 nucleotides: TGTGCCAGCAGCCAAGAGACCGGGACAGGGATGAACACTGAAGCTTTCTTT. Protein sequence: CASSQETGTGMNTEAFF.

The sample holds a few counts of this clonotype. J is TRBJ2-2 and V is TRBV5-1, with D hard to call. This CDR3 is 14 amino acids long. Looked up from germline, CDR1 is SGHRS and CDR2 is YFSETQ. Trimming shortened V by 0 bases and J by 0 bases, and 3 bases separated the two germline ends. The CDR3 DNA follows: TGCGCCAGCAGCTTGGAGACGAACACCGGGGAGCTGTTTTTT. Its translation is CASSLETNTGELFF.

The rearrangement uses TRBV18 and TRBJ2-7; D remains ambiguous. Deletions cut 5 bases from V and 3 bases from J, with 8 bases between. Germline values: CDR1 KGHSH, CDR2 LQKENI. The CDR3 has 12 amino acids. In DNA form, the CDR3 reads TGTGCCAGCTCATCCAGCAACTACGAGCAGTACTTC. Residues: CASSSSNYEQYF.

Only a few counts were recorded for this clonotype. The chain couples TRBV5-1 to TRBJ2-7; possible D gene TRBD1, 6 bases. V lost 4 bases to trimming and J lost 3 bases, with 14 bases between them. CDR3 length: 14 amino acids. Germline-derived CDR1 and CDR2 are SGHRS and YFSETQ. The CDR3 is CASSLLGQNYEQYF. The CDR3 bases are TGCGCCAGCAGCCTCCTAGGACAGAACTACGAGCAGTACTTC.

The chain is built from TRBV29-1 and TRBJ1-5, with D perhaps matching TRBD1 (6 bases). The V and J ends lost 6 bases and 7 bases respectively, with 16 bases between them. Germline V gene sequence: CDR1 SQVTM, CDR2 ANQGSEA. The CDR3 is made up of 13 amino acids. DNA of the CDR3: TGCAGCGTGGTTGGGGGGGCAGGCCAGCCCCAGCATTTT. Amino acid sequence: CSVVGGAGQPQHF. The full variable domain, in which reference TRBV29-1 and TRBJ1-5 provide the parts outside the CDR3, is SAVISQKPSRDICQRGTSLTIQCQVDSQVTMMFWYRQQPGQSLTLIATANQGSEATYESGFVIDKFPISRPNLTFSTLTVSNMSPEDSSIYLCSVVGGAGQPQHFGDGTRLSIL.

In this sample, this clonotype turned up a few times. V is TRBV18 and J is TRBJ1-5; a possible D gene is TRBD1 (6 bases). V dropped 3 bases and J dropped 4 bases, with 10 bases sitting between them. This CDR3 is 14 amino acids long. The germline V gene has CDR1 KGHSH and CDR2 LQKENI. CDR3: CASSPDSLNQPQHF. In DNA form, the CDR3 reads TGTGCCAGCTCACCGGACAGTCTTAATCAGCCCCAGCATTTT.

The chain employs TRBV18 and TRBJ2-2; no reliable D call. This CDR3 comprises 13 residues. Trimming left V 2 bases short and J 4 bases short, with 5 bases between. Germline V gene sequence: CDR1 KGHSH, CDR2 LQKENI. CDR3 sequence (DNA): TGTGCCAGCTCACCATCTAGCACCGGGGAGCTGTTTTTT. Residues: CASSPSSTGELFF.

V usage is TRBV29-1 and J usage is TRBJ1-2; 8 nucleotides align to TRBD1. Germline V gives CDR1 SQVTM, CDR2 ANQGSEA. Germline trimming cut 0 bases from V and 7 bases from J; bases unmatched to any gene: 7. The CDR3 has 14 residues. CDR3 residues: CSVEEVRGLGGYTF. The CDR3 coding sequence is TGCAGCGTTGAAGAAGTCAGGGGGCTTGGTGGCTACACCTTC.

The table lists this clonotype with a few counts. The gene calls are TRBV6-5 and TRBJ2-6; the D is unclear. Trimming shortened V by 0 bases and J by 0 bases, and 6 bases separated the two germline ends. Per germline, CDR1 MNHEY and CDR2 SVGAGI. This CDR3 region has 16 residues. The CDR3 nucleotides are TGTGCCAGCAGTTACTCGAGGTACTCTGGGGCCAACGTCCTGACTTTC. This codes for CASSYSRYSGANVLTF.

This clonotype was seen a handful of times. Here the CDR3 DNA reads TGTGCCTGGAGTGTAAAACTGGGACAGGGTTCGTTTGAGCAGTTCTTC. Residues: CAWSVKLGQGSFEQFF. The chain links TRBV30 to TRBJ2-1, with TRBD1 identical over 9 bases. The CDR3 extends over 16 amino acids. Germline lookup yields CDR1 GTSNPN and CDR2 SVGIG (reference sequence). Trimming cost V 0 bases and J 9 bases; bases outside gene matches: 12.

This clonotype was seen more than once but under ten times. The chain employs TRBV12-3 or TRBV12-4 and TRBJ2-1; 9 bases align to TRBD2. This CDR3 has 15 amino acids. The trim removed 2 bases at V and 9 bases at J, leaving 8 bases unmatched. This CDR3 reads CASSLRRGGGGEQFF. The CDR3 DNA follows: TGTGCCAGCAGTTTAAGGCGGGGGGGCGGTGGTGAGCAGTTCTTC.

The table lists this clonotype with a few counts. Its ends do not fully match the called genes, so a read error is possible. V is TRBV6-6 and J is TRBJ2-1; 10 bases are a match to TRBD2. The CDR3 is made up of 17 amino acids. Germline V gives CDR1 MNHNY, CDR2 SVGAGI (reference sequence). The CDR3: CPSSYSGSSGSGNEQFF. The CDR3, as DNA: TGTCCCAGCAGTTACTCGGGTTCTAGCGGGAGTGGAAATGAGCAGTTCTTC.

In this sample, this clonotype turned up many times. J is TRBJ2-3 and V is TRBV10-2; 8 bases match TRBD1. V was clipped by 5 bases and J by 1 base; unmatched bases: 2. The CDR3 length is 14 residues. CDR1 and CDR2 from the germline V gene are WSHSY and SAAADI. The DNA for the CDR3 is TGCGCCAGCAGTTCACAGGGGGGCACAGATACGCAGTATTTT. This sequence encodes CASSSQGGTDTQYF.

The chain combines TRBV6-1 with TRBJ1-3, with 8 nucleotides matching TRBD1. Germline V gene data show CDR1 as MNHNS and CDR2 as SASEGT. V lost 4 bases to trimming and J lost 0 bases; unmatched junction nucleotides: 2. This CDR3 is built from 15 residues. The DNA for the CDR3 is TGTGCCAGCAGTGCAGGGGGCGCCTCTGGAAACACCATATATTTT. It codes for CASSAGGASGNTIYF.

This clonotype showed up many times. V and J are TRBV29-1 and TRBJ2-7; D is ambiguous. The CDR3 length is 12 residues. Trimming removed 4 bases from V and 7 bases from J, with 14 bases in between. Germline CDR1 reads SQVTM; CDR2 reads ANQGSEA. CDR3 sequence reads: CSVGGHLGEQYF. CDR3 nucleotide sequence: TGCAGCGTTGGTGGCCACTTGGGGGAGCAGTACTTC.

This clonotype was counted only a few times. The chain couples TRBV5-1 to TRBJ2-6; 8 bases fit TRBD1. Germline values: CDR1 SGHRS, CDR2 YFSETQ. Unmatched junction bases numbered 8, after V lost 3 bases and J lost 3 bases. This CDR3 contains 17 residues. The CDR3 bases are TGCGCCAGCAGCTCCCGGGACAGGATTTTTGGGGCCAACGTCCTGACTTTC. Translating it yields CASSSRDRIFGANVLTF.

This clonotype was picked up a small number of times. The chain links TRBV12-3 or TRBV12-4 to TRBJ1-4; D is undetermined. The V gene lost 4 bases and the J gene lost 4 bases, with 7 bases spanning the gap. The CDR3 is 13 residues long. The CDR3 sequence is CASSYQLNEKLFF. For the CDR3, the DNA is TGTGCCAGCAGTTACCAGCTTAATGAAAAACTGTTTTTT.